This TCR beta chain was found in a study of T-cell reconstitution after alpha-beta-depleted transplantation in children. This clonotype was picked up a small number of times. The CDR3 loop spans 14 amino acids. Germline CDR1 DFQATT, CDR2 SNEGSKA (reference sequence). Trimming removed 3 bases from V and 5 bases from J; junction bases left unmatched: 5. Unique molecular identifiers were incorporated during preparation of the TCRbeta library. TCRdb passed the PCR reads through MiXCR, listing each CDR3 protein once. The sample holds about 110,000 distinct CDR3 sequences, about 6% seen once. The clonotype comes from a male patient between 2 and 9 years old who had a stem cell transplant for acute lymphoblastic leukemia, so the T cells may come from the graft donor. The starting material was PBMCs, mostly from graft donor cells, obtained 360 days after TCRalphabeta/CD19-depleted stem cell transplant. This sequence joins TRBV20-1 and TRBJ2-5; TRBD2 agrees at 11 bases. The CDR3 loop is CSARGSGGAETQYF. The DNA of the CDR3 is TGCAGTGCTAGGGGTAGCGGGGGGGCCGAGACCCAGTACTTC.